This T cell receptor (beta chain) was sequenced in a study of T cell repertoires in cytomegalovirus infection. In the study overall: CMV infection and matching HLA type were both indicated by public TCR beta signatures. Whole-study results and caveats: HLA-C-restricted CMV-specific TCR beta clonotypes prevailed in the ex vivo response. CMV carriers having the relevant HLA were flagged by cumulative public TCR beta family frequency.

This clonotype was seen repeatedly, ten times or more. The antigen is unknown. V was cut by 4 bases and J by 4 bases, with 8 bases left in between. CDR3 length equals 13 residues. In germline, CDR1 is MNHNS, CDR2 SASEGT. In TCRdb, the reads were re-called with MiXCR into one record per CDR3 protein. Of approximately 500,000 distinct CDR3 sequences detected, approximately 10% appear once; the ten largest clones hold roughly 10%. This sequence was found in a human donor in good health (CMV status not recorded). Some clones in this sample may be carry-over from other donors' samples. The chain employs TRBV6-1 and TRBJ1-5; D not resolved. Specimen: PBMCs. DNA of the CDR3: TGTGCCAGCAGTGGCGGCATAAATCAGCCCCAGCATTTT. Its translation is CASSGGINQPQHF.